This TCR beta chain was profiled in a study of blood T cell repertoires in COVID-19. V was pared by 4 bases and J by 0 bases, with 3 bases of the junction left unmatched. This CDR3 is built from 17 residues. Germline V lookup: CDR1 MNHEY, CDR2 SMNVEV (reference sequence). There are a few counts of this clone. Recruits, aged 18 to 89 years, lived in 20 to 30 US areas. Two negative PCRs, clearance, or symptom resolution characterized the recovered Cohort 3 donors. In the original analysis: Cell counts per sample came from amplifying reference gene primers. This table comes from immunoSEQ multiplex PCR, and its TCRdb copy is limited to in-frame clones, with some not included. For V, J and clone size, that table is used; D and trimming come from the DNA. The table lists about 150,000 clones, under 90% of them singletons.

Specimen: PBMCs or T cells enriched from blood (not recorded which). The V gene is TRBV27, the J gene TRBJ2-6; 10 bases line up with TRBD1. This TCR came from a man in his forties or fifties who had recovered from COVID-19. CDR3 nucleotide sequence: TGTGCCAGCAGTTCAAGGACAGGGGGCTCTGGGGCCAACGTCCTGACTTTC. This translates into CASSSRTGGSGANVLTF.